This entry concerns a single T cell receptor (beta chain). These data belong to a study of patients and donors after allogeneic stem cell transplantation. Each CDR3 protein is one row after TCRdb ran MiXCR on the RT-PCR reads. The repertoire includes some 880,000 distinct CDR3 sequences, over 15% of them detected once, and 5% to 6.5% sits in the top ten. CDR1 is LGHDT, CDR2 YNNKEL, per germline (reference sequence). V was pared by 1 base and J by 2 bases, with 7 bases between. The CDR3 contains 14 residues. Sequencing was done on a sample of blood, either unsorted or a sorted T cell fraction (not recorded which). The clonotype originates from a human donor who was either an allogeneic HSCT recipient or a stem cell or donor lymphocyte infusion donor (not recorded which). It is not recorded whose cells these are; they may come from a transplant donor. This chain links TRBV3-1 with TRBJ2-3; D gene unclear. The CDR3 loop reads CASSQAPITDTQYF. Written as DNA, the CDR3 is TGTGCCAGCAGCCAAGCCCCCATCACAGATACGCAGTATTTT.